The next 28 T cell receptor beta chains were all read from a single sample in a study of blood T cell repertoires in COVID-19. Only in-frame clones appear in the TCRdb table, and some are missing; sequencing was by immunoSEQ multiplex PCR. Of a few hundred thousand clones listed, around 89% are singletons. Sequencing was done on a sample of PBMCs or T cells enriched from blood (not recorded which). The receptors derive from a man aged 25 to 40 who had recovered from COVID-19.

V and J are TRBV28 and TRBJ1-6, with 12 bases fitting TRBD1. The CDR3 contains 18 residues. The germline V gene encodes CDR1 MDHEN and CDR2 SYDVKM. The junction had 11 bases not matched to a gene; V was cut back by 4 bases and J by 7 bases. CDR3 amino acids: CASSSTKWDRGRNSPLHF. The DNA for the CDR3 is TGTGCCAGCAGTTCTACCAAATGGGACAGGGGGCGGAATTCACCCCTCCACTTT.

V and J are TRBV7-9 and TRBJ2-2; 7 nucleotides line up with TRBD2. The CDR3 loop spans 15 amino acids. Losses at the gene ends were 5 bases for V and 7 bases for J; bases not matched to a gene: 10. Germline V lookup: CDR1 SEHNR, CDR2 FQNEAQ (reference sequence). The CDR3: CASSLSTAGVGELFF. The DNA for the CDR3 is TGTGCCAGCAGCCTCTCCACTGCGGGGGTCGGGGAGCTGTTTTTT.

The chain couples TRBV3-1 (or the pseudogene TRBV3-2) to TRBJ1-3, with D unclear. V was pared by 0 bases and J by 0 bases, with 6 bases between. The CDR3 is 15 residues long. Germline loops: CDR1 LGHDT, CDR2 YNNKEL (reference sequence). The CDR3 region is CASSQDRLSGNTIYF. Written as DNA, the CDR3 is TGTGCCAGCAGCCAAGATAGACTCTCTGGAAACACCATATATTTT.

This rearrangement joins TRBV18 to TRBJ1-1, with 9 nucleotides matching TRBD1. V shed 2 bases and J 8 bases; nucleotides not matched to a gene: 15. CDR3 length: 17 residues. CDR1 KGHSH and CDR2 LQKENI come from the germline V gene. CDR3 amino acids: CASSPGDREGSRAEAFF. CDR3 sequence (DNA): TGTGCCAGCTCACCAGGGGACAGGGAGGGAAGCCGGGCGGAAGCTTTCTTT.

The rearrangement joins TRBV7-9 to TRBJ1-1; no clear D. The CDR3 is 12 amino acids. V was shortened by 1 base and J by 5 bases, with 5 bases between the two germline ends. Per the germline V gene, CDR1 is SEHNR and CDR2 is FQNEAQ (reference sequence). The DNA of the CDR3 is TGTGCCAGCAGCTTAGGGGCGACTGAAGCTTTCTTT. Amino acids: CASSLGATEAFF.

The chain carries TRBV19 and TRBJ2-5, with 8 bases fitting TRBD1. After removal of 6 bases from V and 5 bases from J, the junction contained 11 bases not matched to a gene. CDR1 is LNHDA, CDR2 SQIVND, per germline (reference sequence). This CDR3 contains 15 residues. DNA of the CDR3: TGTGCCAGTAGCCCCGGTGGGGACAGGCGGGAGACCCAGTACTTC. Its protein is CASSPGGDRRETQYF.

J is TRBJ2-7 and V is TRBV19; 13 bases are a match to TRBD2. The CDR3 spans 16 residues. V gave up 5 bases and J gave up 7 bases; unmatched junction bases: 11. The germline V gene encodes CDR1 LNHDA and CDR2 SQIVND (reference sequence). CDR3: CASSPGLAGESSEQYF. DNA of the CDR3: TGTGCCAGTAGTCCCGGACTAGCGGGGGAGTCGTCTGAGCAGTACTTC. The complete variable domain, with remaining parts taken from reference TRBV19 and TRBJ2-7, reads DGGITQSPKYLFRKEGQNVTLSCEQNLNHDAMYWYRQDPGQGLRLIYYSQIVNDFQKGDIAEGYSVSREKKESFPLTVTSAQKNPTAFYLCASSPGLAGESSEQYFGPGTRLTVT.

J is TRBJ2-5 and V is TRBV19, with D unclear. This CDR3 contains 18 residues. Trimming left V 1 base short and J 4 bases short, with 22 bases between. Germline V gene lookup returns CDR1 LNHDA and CDR2 SQIVND (reference sequence). CDR3 DNA sequence: TGTGCCAGTAGTATAGTCGTCGGCAGCCTGCGAACGGGAGAGACCCAGTACTTC. The encoded protein is CASSIVVGSLRTGETQYF.

The gene calls are TRBV7-2 and TRBJ1-4; TRBD1 agrees at 7 bases. V lost 1 base to trimming and J lost 6 bases; unmatched junction nucleotides: 5. CDR1 is SGHTA, CDR2 FQGNSA, per germline. This CDR3 is 15 amino acids long. This CDR3 is CASSLGDSRYEKLFF. The CDR3 DNA is TGTGCCAGCAGCTTAGGGGACAGTCGGTATGAAAAACTGTTTTTT.

The V and J genes are TRBV14 and TRBJ1-1; tentatively, D is TRBD1 (5 bases). Between the trimmed V and J ends, which lost 0 bases and 0 bases, there was a span of 14 bases. This CDR3 comprises 17 residues. Per germline, CDR1 SGHDN and CDR2 FVKESK. The DNA of the CDR3 is TGTGCCAGCAGCCAAGAGAAGGGGCGAAGGGTGAACACTGAAGCTTTCTTT. This translates into CASSQEKGRRVNTEAFF. Full variable domain (missing parts from reference TRBV14 and TRBJ1-1): EAGVTQFPSHSVIEKGQTVTLRCDPISGHDNLYWYRRVMGKEIKFLLHFVKESKQDESGMPNNRFLAERTGGTYSTLKVQPAELEDSGVYFCASSQEKGRRVNTEAFFGQGTRLTVV.

The chain carries TRBV25-1 and TRBJ1-1; D not resolved. This CDR3 comprises 14 residues. The germline V gene has CDR1 MGHDK and CDR2 SYGVNS. V lost 3 bases and J 1 base, leaving 9 bases between the germline ends. CDR3: CASSDRGTNTEAFF. In DNA form, the CDR3 reads TGTGCCAGCAGTGATCGGGGTACGAACACTGAAGCTTTCTTT.

CDR3 in amino acids: CASSGLLHSNEKLFF. The CDR3 bases are TGTGCCAGCAGTGGTCTTTTACATTCTAATGAAAAACTGTTTTTT. The rearrangement links TRBV2 to TRBJ1-4; D call uncertain. The germline CDR1 and CDR2 sequences are SNHLY and FYNNEI. Trimming pared 4 bases from V and 3 bases from J, leaving 12 bases between. The CDR3 covers 15 residues.

The V call is TRBV5-5, the J call TRBJ1-5; D remains ambiguous. CDR3 length equals 14 residues. Germline V gene lookup returns CDR1 SGHKS and CDR2 YYEKEE (reference sequence). V gave up 0 bases and J gave up 4 bases, with 8 bases separating them. The CDR3 coding sequence is TGTGCCAGCAGCTTGGGCGGTATGAATCAGCCCCAGCATTTT. Protein product: CASSLGGMNQPQHF. The entire variable domain, with the rest obtained from reference TRBV5-5 and TRBJ1-5, is as follows: DAGVTQSPTHLIKTRGQQVTLRCSPISGHKSVSWYQQVLGQGPQFIFQYYEKEERGRGNFPDRFSARQFPNYSSELNVNALLLGDSALYLCASSLGGMNQPQHFGDGTRLSIL.

The V call is TRBV27, the J call TRBJ1-6; D is uncertain. The CDR3 runs to 14 residues. Germline-derived CDR1 and CDR2 are MNHEY and SMNVEV (reference sequence). Trimming removed 3 bases from V and 7 bases from J, with 10 bases in between. CDR3 nucleotide sequence: TGTGCCAGCAGTTTGGTCAGGATAAATTCACCCCTCCACTTT. It codes for CASSLVRINSPLHF.

CDR3 residues: CAISGAGVQETQYF. CDR3 coding DNA: TGTGCCATCAGTGGAGCGGGAGTCCAAGAGACCCAGTACTTC. The chain combines TRBV10-3 with TRBJ2-5; 8 nucleotides align to TRBD2. The CDR3 loop spans 14 amino acids. CDR1 is ENHRY, CDR2 SYGVKD, per germline. The ends lost 4 bases at V and 1 base at J; junction bases unmatched: 2.

This rearrangement joins TRBV30 to TRBJ2-3; TRBD1 aligns across 8 bases. This CDR3 is built from 16 residues. CDR1 is GTSNPN and CDR2 is SVGIG in the germline V gene (reference sequence). V lost 2 bases to trimming and J lost 0 bases; unmatched junction nucleotides: 7. CDR3 in DNA: TGTGCCTGGAGTCCGGACAGGGTTACAAGCACAGATACGCAGTATTTT. As protein: CAWSPDRVTSTDTQYF.

The chain carries TRBV5-6 and TRBJ2-5; 14 bases align to TRBD2. The CDR3 has 15 residues. The germline V gene encodes CDR1 SGHDT and CDR2 YYEEEE. V lost 4 bases, J lost 5 bases, and 4 bases stayed unmatched. CDR3 sequence reads: CASSRRLAGGETQYF. The CDR3 DNA sequence: TGTGCCAGCAGCCGCAGACTAGCGGGGGGGGAGACCCAGTACTTC.

J is TRBJ2-7 and V is TRBV7-2; D perhaps matches TRBD1 (6 bases). This CDR3 is built from 15 residues. V was clipped by 0 bases and J by 3 bases, with 12 bases between them. The germline CDR1 and CDR2 sequences are SGHTA and FQGNSA. CDR3 amino acids: CASSLAAGQNYEQYF. CDR3 DNA: TGTGCCAGCAGCTTAGCGGCTGGACAGAACTACGAGCAGTACTTC.

This chain connects TRBV28 to TRBJ2-7; tentatively, D is TRBD2 (6 bases). Germline CDR1 is MDHEN and CDR2 is SYDVKM. The length of the CDR3 is 15 residues. V gave up 2 bases and J gave up 5 bases, with 16 bases separating them. The CDR3 coding sequence is TGTGCCAGCAGTTTAAATCTGGCCCCGGGGGACGAGCAGTACTTC. Its protein product is CASSLNLAPGDEQYF.

This clone came up once. V usage is TRBV2 and J usage is TRBJ1-6, with 9 bases that match TRBD1. Germline CDR1 is SNHLY and CDR2 is FYNNEI. The V and J ends lost 7 bases and 6 bases, in that order; junction bases with no gene match: 7. This CDR3 has 15 amino acids. The CDR3 is CASKGTGSLNSPLHF. The CDR3 DNA reads as TGTGCCAGCAAAGGGACAGGGTCCCTTAATTCACCCCTCCACTTT.

This rearrangement joins TRBV7-9 to TRBJ2-3, with TRBD2 identical over 14 bases. The CDR3 sequence is 15 residues long. Germline lookup yields CDR1 SEHNR and CDR2 FQNEAQ (reference sequence). Trimming took 5 bases from V and 6 from J; bases not matched to a gene: 4. The CDR3 nucleotides are TGTGCCAGCAGCCCCAGGACTAGCGGGAGGGATACGCAGTATTTT. This codes for CASSPRTSGRDTQYF. Drawing the rest from reference TRBV7-9 and TRBJ2-3, the complete variable domain is DTGVSQNPRHKITKRGQNVTFRCDPISEHNRLYWYRQTLGQGPEFLTYFQNEAQLEKSRLLSDRFSAERPKGSFSTLEIQRTEQGDSAMYLCASSPRTSGRDTQYFGPGTRLTVL.

The V gene is TRBV2, the J gene TRBJ1-4, with D uncertain. This CDR3 is built from 14 residues. Trimming shortened V by 10 bases and J by 7 bases, and 19 bases separated the two germline ends. Germline V gene data show CDR1 as SNHLY and CDR2 as FYNNEI. The CDR3: CATTPAGKGEKLFF. Here the CDR3 DNA reads TGTGCCACCACCCCGGCCGGGAAAGGTGAAAAACTGTTTTTT.

The rearrangement joins TRBV7-8 to TRBJ1-5, with D perhaps matching TRBD1 (6 bases). CDR3 size: 16 residues. CDR1 SGHVS and CDR2 FQNEAQ come from the germline V gene. With 5 bases removed from V and 7 bases from J, the gap between germline ends came to 21 bases. The CDR3 protein is CASSGTGTFDGQPQHF. The CDR3 bases are TGTGCCAGCAGCGGAACCGGGACATTCGACGGGCAGCCCCAGCATTTT.

The chain has TRBV27 and TRBJ2-1; 8 bases match TRBD1. Trimming removed 3 bases from V and 6 bases from J; junction bases left unmatched: 4. CDR3 length: 14 residues. Germline V gives CDR1 MNHEY, CDR2 SMNVEV (reference sequence). This CDR3 reads CASSLTGVLNEQFF. CDR3 in DNA: TGTGCCAGCAGTTTGACAGGGGTACTCAATGAGCAGTTCTTC.

The chain carries TRBV3-1 (or the pseudogene TRBV3-2) and TRBJ1-1, with 9 bases lining up with TRBD1. Germline values: CDR1 LGHDT, CDR2 YNNKEL (reference sequence). The CDR3 totals 15 residues. V trimming: 4 bases; J trimming: 5 bases; junction bases outside the gene matches: 8. CDR3 protein: CASSPPGTGKTEAFF. The CDR3 DNA reads TGTGCCAGCAGCCCTCCCGGGACAGGGAAAACTGAAGCTTTCTTT.

The chain is built from TRBV18 and TRBJ1-1; TRBD1 might be the D (6 bases). V lost 6 bases, J lost 0 bases, and 8 bases lay in between. Germline loops: CDR1 KGHSH, CDR2 LQKENI. The CDR3 is 13 amino acids. The CDR3 reads CASSTGLNTEAFF. CDR3 DNA sequence: TGTGCCAGCTCCACAGGGTTGAACACTGAAGCTTTCTTT.

V gene TRBV5-4 combines with J gene TRBJ2-2; 11 bases line up with TRBD1. V lost 4 bases, J lost 7 bases, and 6 bases stayed unmatched. The CDR3 spans 15 residues. Germline assignment: CDR1 SGHNT and CDR2 YYREEE (reference sequence). This chain's CDR3 is CASSNRGQGVGELFF. The CDR3 coding sequence is TGTGCCAGCAGCAATCGGGGACAGGGGGTCGGGGAGCTGTTTTTT.

The genes are TRBV2 and TRBJ2-7; 8 bases are a match to TRBD1. The CDR3 has 16 residues. V was pared by 2 bases and J by 5 bases, with 11 bases of the junction left unmatched. Per the germline V gene, CDR1 is SNHLY and CDR2 is FYNNEI. DNA for the CDR3: TGTGCCAGCAGTGAAAGGTGGGTGACAGGGGCCCACGAGCAGTACTTC. Encoded protein: CASSERWVTGAHEQYF.